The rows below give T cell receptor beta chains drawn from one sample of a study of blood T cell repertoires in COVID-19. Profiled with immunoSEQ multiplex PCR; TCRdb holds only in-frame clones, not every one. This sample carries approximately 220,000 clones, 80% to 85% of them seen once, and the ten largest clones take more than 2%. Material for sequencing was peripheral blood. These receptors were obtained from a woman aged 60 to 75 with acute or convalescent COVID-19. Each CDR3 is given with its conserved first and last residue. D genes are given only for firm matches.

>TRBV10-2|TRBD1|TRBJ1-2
CASNKDRGNGYTF
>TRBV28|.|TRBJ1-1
CASSLQGLGKNTEAFF
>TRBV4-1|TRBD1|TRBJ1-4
CASSQGQGQEKLFF
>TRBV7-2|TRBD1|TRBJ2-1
CASSSGQGIYEQFF
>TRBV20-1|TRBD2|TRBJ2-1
CSASNEAGGYNEQFF
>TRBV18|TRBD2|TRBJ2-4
CASSPRSSGGQSKNIQYF
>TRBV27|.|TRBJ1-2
CASSPSGRAYGYTF
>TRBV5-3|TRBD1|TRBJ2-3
CARSLKGRGKCTDTQYF
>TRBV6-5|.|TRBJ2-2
CASSFSGATNTGELFF
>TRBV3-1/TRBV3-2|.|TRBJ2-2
CASSPEARELFF
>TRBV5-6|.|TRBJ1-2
CASSLQGGGYTF
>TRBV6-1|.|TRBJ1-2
CASSEQQNYGYTF
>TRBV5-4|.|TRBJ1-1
CASSLGVRGGFFTEAFF
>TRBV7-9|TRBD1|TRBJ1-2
CASSPQGYYGYTF
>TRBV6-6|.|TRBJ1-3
CASTITGSSGNTIYF
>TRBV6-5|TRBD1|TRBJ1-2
CASSPGQGRYGYTF